This T cell receptor (beta chain) is from a study of healthy donors' naive CD4 and CD8 T cells. The ends lost 1 base at V and 7 bases at J; junction bases unmatched: 10. Germline V gene sequence: CDR1 LNHDA, CDR2 SQIVND (reference sequence). The CDR3 runs to 16 residues. TCR libraries were built from about 500 ng of total RNA by linear amplification. TCRdb used MiXCR to reprocess the reads, holding one entry per CDR3 protein. The table shows about 180,000 distinct CDR3 sequences, with over 60% occurring only once. The V and J genes are TRBV19 and TRBJ2-1; 7 bases fit TRBD1. The TCR comes from a pool of human donors in good health; the sample pools cells from several healthy donors. The material sequenced was naive CD4+ and CD8+ T cells sorted from blood, pooled from several donors. CDR3 residues: CASSIVGWGQTNEQFF. DNA for the CDR3: TGTGCCAGTAGTATAGTGGGGTGGGGACAGACAAATGAGCAGTTCTTC.